The sequence of this TCR beta chain was determined in a study of blood T cell repertoires in COVID-19. Generated by immunoSEQ multiplex PCR, the TCRdb table keeps only in-frame clones and is missing some. In the table there are 150,000 or so clones, approximately 87% of which are singletons. After removal of 7 bases from V and 3 bases from J, the junction contained 11 bases not matched to a gene. Per the germline V gene, CDR1 is LNHDA and CDR2 is SQIVND (reference sequence). The CDR3 is 15 amino acids. The rearrangement links TRBV19 to TRBJ1-2; 7 nucleotides line up with TRBD1. The clonotype was recovered from a woman between 65 and 79 years old with acute or convalescent COVID-19. Sequencing input: peripheral blood. The CDR3 reads CASTPLGQGDYGYTF. The CDR3 DNA sequence: TGTGCCAGTACCCCCCTGGGGCAGGGGGACTATGGCTACACCTTC.